Below, 31 T cell receptor beta chains from the same sample are listed, as sequenced in a study of blood T cell repertoires in COVID-19. The protocol was immunoSEQ multiplex PCR, while the TCRdb copy is restricted to in-frame clones and leaves out a portion. In the table there are around 620,000 clones, 70% to 90% of which are singletons. Sequencing was done on a sample of peripheral blood. The receptor source for this set is a woman between 18 and 30 years old with acute or convalescent COVID-19.

The chain combines TRBV19 with TRBJ1-1; 7 bases agree with TRBD1. With 8 bases clipped from V and 4 bases from J, the junction kept 10 bases outside the gene matches. Per the germline V gene, CDR1 is LNHDA and CDR2 is SQIVND (reference sequence). There are 14 residues in the CDR3. As DNA, the CDR3 is TGTGCCAGTCATCCAACAGGGGTGGGCACTGAAGCTTTCTTT. Its protein is CASHPTGVGTEAFF.

This clone was seen just once. The chain combines TRBV27 with TRBJ2-1; 7 nucleotides line up with TRBD1. CDR3 size: 11 residues. The trim removed 6 bases at V and 14 bases at J, leaving 7 bases unmatched. Looked up from germline, CDR1 is MNHEY and CDR2 is SMNVEV (reference sequence). CDR3 nucleotides: TGTGCCAGCAGCAGACAGGGTCGTGAGTTCTTC. Protein: CASSRQGREFF.

The gene calls are TRBV5-6 and TRBJ2-7; 7 nucleotides align to TRBD1. Trimming took 2 bases from V and 2 from J; bases not matched to a gene: 1. This CDR3 spans 13 amino acids. Germline V lookup: CDR1 SGHDT, CDR2 YYEEEE. CDR3 sequence reads: CASSFGTAYEQYF. For the CDR3, the DNA is TGTGCCAGCAGCTTTGGGACAGCCTACGAGCAGTACTTC.

This clone turned up a few times. This chain connects TRBV12-2 to TRBJ1-1; TRBD1 reflects the table's D call only, with no check against the DNA. TRBV12-2 is recorded as a pseudogene. The CDR3 totals 15 residues. The CDR3 protein is CASRLAQGMDTEAFF. The CDR3 DNA follows: TGTGCAAGTCGCTTAGCGCAGGGGATGGACACTGAAGCTTTCTTT.

This clone has only one observation. CDR3 region: CASSSSVSPGNTIYF. In DNA, the CDR3 is TGCGCCAGCAGCTCAAGTGTCAGTCCTGGAAACACCATATATTTT. The chain links TRBV5-1 to TRBJ1-3, with unresolved D. V dropped 3 bases and J dropped 2 bases, with 12 bases sitting between them. The CDR3 runs to 15 residues. Germline V gene data show CDR1 as SGHRS and CDR2 as YFSETQ.

This chain uses TRBV4-2 with TRBJ1-1, with D perhaps TRBD1 (5 bases). This CDR3 is 15 amino acids long. The V end was cut by 6 bases, the J end by 1 base, with 15 bases between. Looked up from germline, CDR1 is LGHNA and CDR2 is YNFKEQ. CDR3 sequence reads: CASRQIREPNTEAFF. The CDR3 region has the DNA TGTGCCAGCAGGCAAATCAGGGAACCGAACACTGAAGCTTTCTTT.

The chain couples TRBV29-1 to TRBJ2-3; 8 bases are a match to TRBD1. Germline V gene data show CDR1 as SQVTM and CDR2 as ANQGSEA. This CDR3 spans 15 amino acids. J gave up 0 bases and V 6 bases, and 8 bases lay outside the gene matches. CDR3 nucleotides: TGCAGCGTCCCTGACAGGGGCCTTAGCACAGATACGCAGTATTTT. It encodes CSVPDRGLSTDTQYF.

CDR3 DNA: TGTGCCAGCAGTTCGGGACTTCAAGAGACCCAGTACTTC. This codes for CASSSGLQETQYF. The chain couples TRBV28 to TRBJ2-5, with D possibly TRBD2 on 6 matching bases. The CDR3 consists of 13 residues. Deletions cut 4 bases from V and 2 bases from J, with 8 bases between. Germline values: CDR1 MDHEN, CDR2 SYDVKM.

The table lists this clone with a count of one. As DNA, the CDR3 is TGCGCCAGCACGTCCCTAGGAAACACCATATATTTT. This codes for CASTSLGNTIYF. This chain links TRBV23-1 with TRBJ1-3; D gene uncertain. TRBV23-1 falls under the ORF class, with uncertain function. Trimming shortened V by 7 bases and J by 4 bases, and 8 bases separated the two germline ends. This CDR3 comprises 12 residues.

The rearrangement joins TRBV19 to TRBJ1-1, with 12 bases matching TRBD1. The length of the CDR3 is 15 residues. The V gene end was trimmed by 3 bases and the J gene end by 3 bases; junction bases not matched to a gene: 2. The germline gives CDR1 LNHDA, CDR2 SQIVND (reference sequence). CDR3 region: CASSMGQGAYTEAFF. The DNA of the CDR3 is TGTGCCAGTAGTATGGGACAGGGGGCGTACACTGAAGCTTTCTTT.

V usage is TRBV23-1 and J usage is TRBJ2-1; D perhaps matches TRBD1 (6 bases). TRBV23-1 is reported as an ORF; its role is uncertain. V was trimmed by 6 bases and J by 7 bases, leaving 22 bases between them. This CDR3 region has 16 residues. The CDR3 DNA is TGCGCCAGCAGGGGGGCTGTGAGCCAAAAAGGAAATGAGCAGTTCTTC. It encodes CASRGAVSQKGNEQFF.

V and J are TRBV9 and TRBJ1-6; 8 nucleotides match TRBD1. The CDR3 sequence is 14 residues long. Unmatched junction bases numbered 5, after V lost 4 bases and J lost 8 bases. Looked up from germline, CDR1 is SGDLS and CDR2 is YYNGEE. CDR3 sequence (DNA): TGTGCCAGCAGCACCGGGACAGGAGATTCACCCCTCCACTTT. This gives the protein CASSTGTGDSPLHF.

V gene TRBV29-1 combines with J gene TRBJ1-2; 8 bases line up with TRBD1. Germline V gives CDR1 SQVTM, CDR2 ANQGSEA. Germline trimming cut 0 bases from V and 3 bases from J; bases unmatched to any gene: 6. The CDR3 runs to 15 residues. For the CDR3, the DNA is TGCAGCGTTGAAGATTTTGAGACAGGGGACTATGGCTACACCTTC. Translating it yields CSVEDFETGDYGYTF. Full variable domain (outside the CDR3, taken from reference TRBV29-1 and TRBJ1-2): SAVISQKPSRDICQRGTSLTIQCQVDSQVTMMFWYRQQPGQSLTLIATANQGSEATYESGFVIDKFPISRPNLTFSTLTVSNMSPEDSSIYLCSVEDFETGDYGYTFGSGTRLTVV.

The rearrangement uses TRBV7-6 and TRBJ2-5; 9 nucleotides line up with TRBD2. The CDR3 runs 16 residues. Germline-derived CDR1 and CDR2 are SGHVS and FNYEAQ. J gave up 5 bases and V 1 base, and 8 bases lay outside the gene matches. The CDR3 coding sequence is TGTGCCAGCAGCTTAGTCGGTAGCGGGGGAGGGGAGACCCAGTACTTC. This encodes CASSLVGSGGGETQYF.

The chain recombines TRBV7-3 with TRBJ2-6; D not certain. The germline V gene encodes CDR1 SGHTA and CDR2 FQGTGA. Trimming pared 4 bases from V and 0 bases from J, leaving 4 bases between. This CDR3 has 14 amino acids. The CDR3 DNA is TGTGCCAGCAGCTATTACTCTGGGGCCAACGTCCTGACTTTC. Translation gives CASSYYSGANVLTF. Combining the CDR3 with reference TRBV7-3 and TRBJ2-6 gives the whole variable domain GAGVSQTPSNKVTEKGKYVELRCDPISGHTALYWYRQSLGQGPEFLIYFQGTGAADDSGLPNDRFFAVRPEGSVSTLKIQRTERGDSAVYLCASSYYSGANVLTFGAGSRLTVL.

The rearrangement uses TRBV29-1 and TRBJ2-2; 9 bases fit TRBD1. Germline CDR1 and CDR2: SQVTM and ANQGSEA. The CDR3 loop spans 16 amino acids. The ends lost 5 bases at V and 5 bases at J; junction bases unmatched: 12. CDR3 sequence: CSVQHHRGLGTGELFF. The CDR3 nucleotides read TGCAGCGTTCAACATCACAGGGGGCTGGGGACCGGGGAGCTGTTTTTT.

The chain links TRBV9 to TRBJ1-2; 10 bases are a match to TRBD1. Looked up from germline, CDR1 is SGDLS and CDR2 is YYNGEE. V shed 2 bases, J shed 4 bases, and the junction held 2 bases outside the gene matches. The CDR3 has 14 residues. The CDR3 here is CASSVGQGSYGYTF. CDR3 bases: TGTGCCAGCAGCGTGGGACAGGGGAGCTATGGCTACACCTTC. Full variable domain (outside the CDR3, taken from reference TRBV9 and TRBJ1-2): DSGVTQTPKHLITATGQRVTLRCSPRSGDLSVYWYQQSLDQGLQFLIQYYNGEERAKGNILERFSAQQFPDLHSELNLSSLELGDSALYFCASSVGQGSYGYTFGSGTRLTVV.

The chain has TRBV20-1 and TRBJ2-2; D is ambiguous. Deletions cut 3 bases from V and 1 base from J, with 9 bases between. The germline V gene encodes CDR1 DFQATT and CDR2 SNEGSKA (reference sequence). The CDR3 has 14 amino acids. The CDR3 here is CSASPGQNTGELFF. CDR3 in DNA: TGCAGTGCTAGTCCAGGCCAGAACACCGGGGAGCTGTTTTTT.

This rearrangement joins TRBV5-1 to TRBJ1-6; 8 bases map to TRBD1. CDR1 SGHRS and CDR2 YFSETQ come from the germline V gene. The CDR3 sequence is 17 residues long. V dropped 0 bases and J dropped 3; count of bases not matched to a gene: 5. CDR3 nucleotide sequence: TGCGCCAGCAGCTTGGTTCCCACAGGGGGCTATAATTCACCCCTCCACTTT. It yields the protein CASSLVPTGGYNSPLHF.

The chain carries TRBV24-1 and TRBJ2-1, with 8 positions matching TRBD2. V was clipped by 4 bases and J by 6 bases; unmatched bases: 25. This CDR3 comprises 21 residues. The V gene's germline CDR1 is KGHDR and CDR2 SFDVKD. CDR3 sequence: CATSEERRGATPPLGPNEQFF. CDR3 DNA: TGTGCCACCAGTGAGGAAAGGCGGGGGGCCACTCCTCCCTTAGGCCCCAATGAGCAGTTCTTC.

The CDR3 loop is CASSLVSGQGNEQFF. The CDR3 nucleotides read TGTGCCAGCAGCTTAGTCTCGGGACAGGGGAACGAGCAGTTCTTC. V usage is TRBV11-3 and J usage is TRBJ2-1, with TRBD1 matching 10 bases. V was pared by 1 base and J by 10 bases, with 7 bases of the junction left unmatched. The CDR3 runs to 15 residues. Germline values: CDR1 SGHNT, CDR2 YENEEA.

The V gene is TRBV19, the J gene TRBJ1-2; TRBD1 matches at 7 bases. Germline V lookup: CDR1 LNHDA, CDR2 SQIVND (reference sequence). This CDR3 region has 16 residues. Trimming took 2 bases from V and 6 from J; bases not matched to a gene: 12. CDR3 DNA sequence: TGTGCCAGTAGTATATCGGTGCAGGGGGTTGGAGATGGCTACACCTTC. This sequence encodes CASSISVQGVGDGYTF.

V gene TRBV24-1 combines with J gene TRBJ1-2; 8 nucleotides line up with TRBD1. V was pared by 7 bases and J by 0 bases, with 9 bases of the junction left unmatched. The CDR3 runs to 16 residues. Germline V gene sequence: CDR1 KGHDR, CDR2 SFDVKD. The CDR3 nucleotides read TGTGCCACCAGCGGTCCCGGGACAGGTCCTAACTATGGCTACACCTTC. Its translation is CATSGPGTGPNYGYTF.

V gene TRBV19 combines with J gene TRBJ1-2; 7 bases are shared with TRBD1. J lost 5 bases, V lost 2 bases, and 14 bases had no gene match. This CDR3 spans 17 amino acids. Germline V gives CDR1 LNHDA, CDR2 SQIVND (reference sequence). The CDR3 DNA follows: TGTGCCAGTAGTATACAGGGGGACGGCGAGGGAATTTATGGCTACACCTTC. Encoded protein: CASSIQGDGEGIYGYTF.

The chain couples TRBV3-1 (or the pseudogene TRBV3-2) to TRBJ2-2; D remains unclear. Trimming removed 1 base from V and 0 bases from J, with 9 bases in between. The germline gives CDR1 LGHDT, CDR2 YNNKEL (reference sequence). CDR3 length: 16 residues. CDR3 residues: CASSQARRPNTGELFF. The CDR3, as DNA: TGTGCCAGCAGCCAAGCTCGGCGGCCGAACACCGGGGAGCTGTTTTTT.

The CDR3 DNA reads as TGTGCCTGGATGTACAGGGACCGCGACACTGAAGCTTTCTTT. Its protein product is CAWMYRDRDTEAFF. This sequence joins TRBV30 and TRBJ1-1; a possible D gene is TRBD1 (6 bases). V lost 4 bases, J lost 3 bases, and 15 bases lay in between. Germline CDR1 is GTSNPN and CDR2 is SVGIG (reference sequence). CDR3 length equals 14 residues.

The CDR3 sequence: CASSGGQDSSSYEQYF. The CDR3, as DNA: TGTGCCAGCAGTGGCGGACAGGACTCATCGTCCTACGAGCAGTACTTC. The chain couples TRBV6-2 or TRBV6-3 to TRBJ2-7; 7 bases match TRBD1. The CDR3 length is 16 residues. V shed 5 bases and J 1 base; nucleotides not matched to a gene: 11. Per the germline V gene, CDR1 is MNHEY and CDR2 is SVGEGT.

This chain connects TRBV6-5 to TRBJ2-7; tentatively, D is TRBD2 (6 bases). The V end lost 6 bases, the J end lost 0 bases, and 15 bases lay between the germline ends. Germline-derived CDR1 and CDR2 are MNHEY and SVGAGI. This CDR3 is 15 amino acids long. In nucleotides, the CDR3 is TGTGCCAGCAGCGCTACCGGGACTCACTCCTACGAGCAGTACTTC. Its translation: CASSATGTHSYEQYF.

The rearrangement joins TRBV11-2 to TRBJ1-1; D is unresolved. The CDR3 extends over 13 amino acids. CDR1 is SGHAT and CDR2 is FQNNGV in the germline V gene. Between the trimmed V and J ends, which lost 1 base and 4 bases, there was a span of 7 bases. The CDR3 region has the DNA TGTGCCAGCAGCTTAGCGTCTCCCACTGAAGCTTTCTTT. Translating it yields CASSLASPTEAFF.

The chain combines TRBV6-5 with TRBJ1-1; 9 bases are shared with TRBD1. Germline lookup yields CDR1 MNHEY and CDR2 SVGAGI. With 6 bases clipped from V and 4 bases from J, the junction kept 6 bases outside the gene matches. The CDR3 covers 14 residues. Written as DNA, the CDR3 is TGTGCCAGCAGGGGGGACAGGGTATTCACTGAAGCTTTCTTT. The encoded protein is CASRGDRVFTEAFF.

This clone occurred a few times. The gene calls are TRBV7-5 and TRBJ1-6. TRBV7-5 is a recognized pseudogene. This CDR3 spans 15 amino acids. CDR3 amino acids: CARSRPRGTNSPLHF. The DNA of the CDR3 is TGTGCCAGAAGCCGCCCTCGGGGGACCAATTCACCCCTCCACTTT.